This T cell receptor beta chain was sequenced in a study of shared clonotypes between healthy human individuals. Study-wide results and limits: Unshared clonotypes carried lower generation probabilities than those common to all four donors.

The assay was immunoSEQ multiplex PCR, and TCRdb's table has in-frame clones only and misses some. The sample lists millions of clones; 90% to 95% were seen once. Germline V gives CDR1 SGHNT, CDR2 YENEEA. The CDR3 is 17 amino acids. The junction had 5 bases not matched to a gene; V was cut back by 2 bases and J by 6 bases. Notes on this clone: No antigen is known for it.

CD45RA-negative memory and CD45RA+ naive subsets were split from the CD4+ cells. V gene TRBV11-3 combines with J gene TRBJ2-1; 15 bases agree with TRBD2. The sample was naive CD4+ T cells sorted from blood. Subset in this sample: CD45RA+ positively selected. This TCR was recovered from a young man in good health. Here the CDR3 reads CASSLIWTSGRANEQFF. The CDR3 DNA reads TGTGCCAGCAGCTTAATTTGGACTAGCGGGAGGGCCAATGAGCAGTTCTTC.